This T cell receptor beta chain was observed in a study of cytotoxic CD8 clonotypes in ibrutinib-treated CLL (dated by TCRdb to 2020 to 2023). Looking at the study overall: The cohort had ten to twelve relapsed/refractory and about 15 treatment-naive patients; about 17 were IGHV unmutated. Samples at response were collected after a median of about 12 months of treatment, with a range of about 6 to 40 months. Responses were partial in roughly 24 patients and complete in 2; after median approximately 67 months follow-up, about 15 stayed in remission and some twelve progressed. Of the 90 or so participants in the trial, approximately 25 had longitudinal samples available. On average, each sample yielded 255,043 productive templates and about 95,000 productive rearrangements. Patients were still on ibrutinib when every remission and progressive disease sample was collected. Cryopreserved peripheral blood mononuclear cells were collected before treatment, at response, and at either disease progression or sustained remission. Study-wide conclusions, independent of this receptor: Public clonotypes were rare and either shrank or stayed stable during treatment, and the rise in clonality at ibrutinib response reflected expansion of private clonotypes. Baseline clonality was found to be higher than that of age-matched healthy donors and was strongly correlated with circulating CD8+ T-cell counts. At ibrutinib response clonality went up, during sustained remission it held steady, and at progression it dropped back toward baseline. Sustained-remission and progressing patients did not have matched sampling times, and lymph node repertoires were not examined.

A MiSeq instrument was used for deep resolution sequencing, which targeted depths ranging from 1 in 1 million up to 1 in 200,000 T cells, with coverage averaging 10x for each clonotype. The immunoSEQ hsTCRB Kit was used to generate the TCR beta libraries. On the study's bioinformatics: Data were analyzed with ImmunoSEQ Data Assistant and ImmunoSEQ Analyzer, with V, D and J genes assigned per IMGT definitions. Clonality, which ranges from 0 to 1, was calculated by subtracting the normalized Shannon entropy of productive rearrangement frequencies from one. Only overrepresented clonotypes making up at least 0.05% of the repertoire of each patient were included in the public clonotype analysis. Repertoires from roughly 13 age-matched healthy donors in immuneACCESS were used as clonality controls. TCRdb retrieved this table from immuneACCESS and kept in-frame rearrangements only. Not all clones are present; in checked studies, unresolved V genes account for under half, and no reason is known for the remainder. V and J calls and clone size are as listed in that table; D and trimming were resolved from the DNA. The sample includes 95,000 to 100,000 clones, with 70% to 85% observed a single time. Jointly, the top ten make up approximately 30% of the sample.

Reading from cysteine to phenylalanine, the CDR3 counts 13 amino acids. Of the read, only the CDR3 DNA is kept; its 39 bases are in frame from base 1. The germline ends are 8 bases apart after V is trimmed by 2 bases and J by 4 bases. The germline V gene sets CDR1 to MNHNS and CDR2 to SASEGT. Read against the paper, the sample's time point label means: 12 months on ibrutinib. For TCR beta library preparation, about 2.2 micrograms of genomic DNA were extracted from the cryopreserved PBMCs. Longitudinal blood samples from CLL patients receiving ibrutinib monotherapy were subjected to high-throughput TCR beta sequencing. The patients were enrolled in a single-center, open-label phase 2 trial of ibrutinib monotherapy. The sample holds a few counts of this clone. The target of this receptor is not known. There are no base qualities to consult, and no much larger clone falls within one base. The sample carries other DNA sequences with the same CDR3.

Recombination connected TRBV6-1 to TRBJ1-1; the D gene assignment is ambiguous. This TCR derives from a human donor with chronic lymphocytic leukemia. The sequencing used PBMCs, collected after 12 months of ibrutinib treatment. The bases read TGTGCCAGCAGTGAAAGGGTGGGCACTGAAGCTTTCTTT. It translates to CASSERVGTEAFF.